This paragraph reports one T cell receptor (beta chain). Its antigen is not known. These data originate in a study of T cell repertoires in cytomegalovirus infection. Study information: Matching HLA type, along with CMV infection, was indicated by public TCR beta signatures. Points from the study as a whole: Summed frequency of shared TCR beta families picked out CMV carriers who also had the relevant HLA. Within the response measured ex vivo, HLA-C-restricted CMV-specific TCR beta clonotypes were dominant.

Trimming cost V 7 bases and J 3 bases, with 11 bases left between them. The CDR3 totals 13 residues. CDR1 is MNHEY and CDR2 is SVGAGI in the germline V gene. TCRdb re-called the reads with MiXCR, one entry per CDR3 protein. The profile shows roughly 150,000 distinct CDR3 sequences, around 22% of them singletons. Sequencing was done on a sample of PBMCs. The rearrangement joins TRBV6-5 to TRBJ2-3, with D perhaps TRBD1 (5 bases). This TCR came from a human donor in good health (CMV status not recorded). Some clones in this sample may be carry-over from other donors' samples. This CDR3 reads CASKDIRTDTQYF. Written as DNA, the CDR3 is TGTGCCAGCAAGGACATCAGAACAGATACGCAGTATTTT.